The 19 T cell receptor beta chains reported below all come from one sample, sequenced in a study of T-cell memory formation after mild COVID-19 (dated by TCRdb to 2020 to 2023). Libraries were built with 5' RACE. TCRdb records Illumina NovaSeq 6000 as the sequencer. TCRdb reanalyzed the raw reads on its own, using fastp at Q25 for trimming and MiXCR for clone calling, and kept in-frame beta chains. When rows share a CDR3 protein, they turn into one entry using the most common DNA and genes. This sample comprises under 200,000 distinct CDR3 sequences, 9.5% to 13% of them detected only once. Jointly, the top ten make up about 3.8% of the sample. Sequenced sample: PBMCs or a T cell subset sorted from them (not recorded which). These receptors were obtained from a man between 18 and 29 years old who had mild COVID-19 (a few samples of this study predate the infection). The sample titles of this study are shuffled in the database, so cell type and time point are left out; the donor was told from shared clones.

This clonotype has just a few counts. The V gene is TRBV7-2, the J gene TRBJ1-5; D is unclear. This CDR3 region has 15 residues. V was pared by 8 bases and J by 3 bases, with 17 bases between. Germline V CDR1 and CDR2: SGHTA, FQGNSA. DNA for the CDR3: TGTGCCAGCTCTCGGGTTCAAGGGAACAATCAGCCCCAGCATTTT. It yields the protein CASSRVQGNNQPQHF.

There are a few counts of this clonotype. The V gene is TRBV6-2 or TRBV6-3, the J gene TRBJ1-3; tentative D call: TRBD1 (5 bases). This CDR3 comprises 13 residues. V was cut by 4 bases and J by 2 bases, with 6 bases left in between. Germline V gives CDR1 MNHEY, CDR2 SVGEGT. CDR3 residues: CASSSGAGNTIYF. CDR3 nucleotides: TGTGCCAGCAGTTCGGGGGCTGGAAACACCATATATTTT.

The chain combines TRBV6-2 or TRBV6-3 with TRBJ2-7, with D uncertain. With 5 bases removed from V and 6 bases from J, the gap between germline ends came to 11 bases. The CDR3 is 12 amino acids. Germline V gene data show CDR1 as MNHEY and CDR2 as SVGEGT. CDR3 in amino acids: CASSTGPREQYF. DNA of the CDR3: TGTGCCAGCAGTACGGGTCCACGCGAGCAGTACTTC.

This clonotype was counted ten times or more. The chain links TRBV12-3 or TRBV12-4 to TRBJ1-4, with D uncertain. CDR3 length equals 10 residues. Trimming removed 6 bases from V and 7 bases from J, with 3 bases in between. CDR3 sequence reads: CASRGEKLFF. DNA for the CDR3: TGTGCCAGCAGAGGTGAAAAACTGTTTTTT.

The genes are TRBV5-5 and TRBJ2-7; 10 bases align to TRBD1. CDR1 SGHKS and CDR2 YYEKEE come from the germline V gene (reference sequence). The CDR3 is 16 amino acids. V was clipped by 4 bases and J by 6 bases; unmatched bases: 13. The CDR3 reads CASSAHPGTGAVEQYF. CDR3 coding DNA: TGTGCCAGCAGCGCACACCCCGGGACAGGGGCGGTCGAGCAGTACTTC.

V is TRBV4-1 and J is TRBJ2-5; possibly TRBD1 for D (5 bases). The germline CDR1 and CDR2 sequences are MGHRA and YSYEKL. The CDR3 extends over 14 amino acids. V lost 4 bases, J lost 2 bases, and 11 bases lay in between. The chain's CDR3 is CASSPTGPQETQYF. CDR3 bases: TGCGCCAGCAGCCCCACAGGCCCACAAGAGACCCAGTACTTC.

The chain has TRBV15 and TRBJ1-4; no reliable D call. Germline CDR1 LNHNV, CDR2 YYDKDF (reference sequence). The V end lost 1 base, the J end lost 7 bases, and 13 bases lay between the germline ends. The CDR3 extends over 15 amino acids. The CDR3 DNA is TGTGCCACCAGCAGAGCCACGGAGTTTAGTGAAAAACTGTTTTTT. This encodes CATSRATEFSEKLFF.

This clonotype was counted only a few times. The junction does not match germline at one end; this may be a read error. The rearrangement links TRBV12-3 or TRBV12-4 to TRBJ1-3; D is unresolved. The CDR3 consists of 15 residues. CDR3 coding DNA: TGTGCCAGCAGCCGTTCGTCGGACTCTGGAGACACCATATATTTT. Its translation: CASSRSSDSGDTIYF.

This clonotype was seen only a few times. The genes are TRBV7-2 and TRBJ2-3; TRBD1 agrees at 10 bases. J was trimmed by 9 bases and V by 4 bases; bases with no gene match: 10. Germline loops: CDR1 SGHTA, CDR2 FQGNSA. The CDR3 spans 15 residues. DNA for the CDR3: TGTGCCAGCAGCTGGGGTGAGACAGGGGGCGGCACGCAGTATTTT. Translating it yields CASSWGETGGGTQYF.

V is TRBV27 and J is TRBJ1-1; D is ambiguous. The CDR3 runs 13 residues. Germline V CDR1 and CDR2: MNHEY, SMNVEV (reference sequence). The germline V and J ends were trimmed by 3 bases and 2 bases, with 7 bases remaining between them. CDR3 residues: CASSFGSNTEAFF. CDR3 nucleotide sequence: TGTGCCAGCAGTTTCGGGTCTAACACTGAAGCTTTCTTT.

The chain carries TRBV4-3 and TRBJ2-2; D might be TRBD1 (5 bases). Germline CDR1 is LGHNA and CDR2 is YSLEER. The CDR3 sequence is 16 residues long. V gave up 2 bases and J gave up 1 base, with 11 bases separating them. The CDR3 reads CASSQFGQQNTGELFF. In DNA, the CDR3 is TGCGCCAGCAGCCAATTTGGACAACAGAACACCGGGGAGCTGTTTTTT.

A few counts support this clonotype. The chain has TRBV12-3 or TRBV12-4 and TRBJ2-5; D is perhaps TRBD2 (6 bases). This CDR3 contains 14 residues. V was shortened by 2 bases and J by 5 bases, with 12 bases between the two germline ends. CDR3 loop: CASSLRGSGETQYF. DNA of the CDR3: TGTGCCAGCAGTTTACGGGGGTCGGGGGAGACCCAGTACTTC.

This clonotype has only a few counts. The chain has TRBV20-1 and TRBJ2-1; 9 bases are shared with TRBD2. There are 15 residues in the CDR3. The junction had 10 bases not matched to a gene; V was cut back by 5 bases and J by 5 bases. Germline V gene sequence: CDR1 DFQATT, CDR2 SNEGSKA (reference sequence). Written as DNA, the CDR3 is TGCAGTGCTCCCAGGGCTAGCGGGGCGGACAATGAGCAGTTCTTC. This codes for CSAPRASGADNEQFF.

The chain uses TRBV6-6 and TRBJ2-3; D could derive from TRBD1 or TRBD2 (5 bases each). From germline, CDR1 is MNHNY and CDR2 SVGAGI (reference sequence). This CDR3 contains 13 residues. The ends were cut back, 3 bases at V and 6 bases at J, with 10 bases in the middle. In DNA, the CDR3 is TGTGCCAGCAGTTATCTAGCAGGGGATACGCAGTATTTT. Its translation: CASSYLAGDTQYF.

This clonotype was observed a handful of times. This sequence joins TRBV21-1 and TRBJ1-2. TRBV21-1 is a known pseudogene. The CDR3 has 14 amino acids. This chain's CDR3 is CASSNFRRGYGYTF. The CDR3 nucleotides read TGTGCCAGCAGCAATTTCCGGAGGGGATATGGCTACACCTTC.

The chain recombines TRBV20-1 with TRBJ2-3, with TRBD2 as a possible D gene (6 bases). The V gene lost 5 bases and the J gene lost 9 bases, with 21 bases spanning the gap. The CDR3 contains 14 residues. The germline V gene encodes CDR1 DFQATT and CDR2 SNEGSKA (reference sequence). CDR3 residues: CSALRLARGLTQYF. The CDR3 DNA follows: TGCAGTGCTCTCAGGCTAGCGAGAGGACTAACGCAGTATTTT.

This clonotype was recorded a few times. V gene TRBV10-3 combines with J gene TRBJ2-5, with a weak D call TRBD1 (5 bases). Germline V gene lookup returns CDR1 ENHRY and CDR2 SYGVKD. Trimming removed 6 bases from V and 5 bases from J, with 10 bases in between. This CDR3 has 12 residues. The CDR3 bases are TGTGCCATCAGCCCGGCAGGGGAGACCCAGTACTTC. It is translated as CAISPAGETQYF.

The chain couples TRBV5-1 to TRBJ2-2; unclear D gene. Per the germline V gene, CDR1 is SGHRS and CDR2 is YFSETQ. The CDR3 length is 15 residues. Trimming removed 0 bases at V and 1 base at J, with 7 bases between. CDR3 region: CASSLDGENTGELFF. CDR3 DNA: TGCGCCAGCAGCTTGGATGGTGAGAACACCGGGGAGCTGTTTTTT.

This chain uses TRBV27 with TRBJ2-7; D is ambiguous. CDR1 and CDR2 from the germline V gene are MNHEY and SMNVEV (reference sequence). This CDR3 has 14 residues. V lost 3 bases and J 5 bases, leaving 14 bases between the germline ends. This CDR3 is CASSLTTWADEQYF. The DNA for the CDR3 is TGTGCCAGCAGTTTGACGACATGGGCGGACGAGCAGTACTTC.